This TCR beta chain is drawn from a study of lymphopenia after photon versus proton radiotherapy. Study-level results: Photon-treated patients lost naive T cells and TCR diversity; proton-treated stayed stable.

The CDR3 has 14 residues. Germline assignment: CDR1 SGHTA and CDR2 FQGNSA. Trimming cost V 5 bases and J 7 bases, with 14 bases left between them. This table comes from immunoSEQ multiplex PCR, and its TCRdb copy is limited to in-frame clones, with some not included. The repertoire holds approximately 30,000 clones, approximately 95% seen once, with around 0.67% in the top ten. About this clone itself: Antigen specificity is unknown.

The J gene is TRBJ2-2, the V gene TRBV7-2; no reliable D call. This clonotype was sampled from a woman aged 45 to 65 with cholangiocarcinoma. The sequencing here drew on peripheral blood, taken from a patient treated with photon-based radiotherapy. In DNA form, the CDR3 reads TGTGCCAGCAGCCCAGAAGGGCTGATCGGGGAGCTGTTTTTT. Protein product: CASSPEGLIGELFF.